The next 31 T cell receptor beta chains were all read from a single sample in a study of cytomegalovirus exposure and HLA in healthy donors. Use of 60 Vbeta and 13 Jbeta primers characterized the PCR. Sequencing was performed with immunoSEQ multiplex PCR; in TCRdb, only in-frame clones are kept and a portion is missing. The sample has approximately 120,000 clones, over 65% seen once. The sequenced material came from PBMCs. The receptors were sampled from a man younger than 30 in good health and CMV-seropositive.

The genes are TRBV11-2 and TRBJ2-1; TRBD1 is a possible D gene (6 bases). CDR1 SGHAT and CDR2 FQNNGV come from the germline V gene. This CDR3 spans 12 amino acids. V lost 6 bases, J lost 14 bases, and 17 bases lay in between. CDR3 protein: CASSITRDTEFF. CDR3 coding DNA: TGTGCCAGCAGTATCACCAGGGACACAGAGTTCTTC. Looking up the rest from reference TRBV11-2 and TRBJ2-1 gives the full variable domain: EAGVAQSPRYKIIEKRQSVAFWCNPISGHATLYWYQQILGQGPKLLIQFQNNGVVDDSQLPKDRFSAERLKGVDSTLKIQPAKLEDSAVYLCASSITRDTEFFGPGTRLTVL.

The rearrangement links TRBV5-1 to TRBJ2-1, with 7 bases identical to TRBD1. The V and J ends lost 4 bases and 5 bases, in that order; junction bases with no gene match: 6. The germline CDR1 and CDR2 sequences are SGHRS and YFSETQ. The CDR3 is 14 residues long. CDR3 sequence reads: CASSVDRADNEQFF. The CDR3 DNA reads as TGCGCCAGCAGCGTCGACAGGGCGGACAATGAGCAGTTCTTC.

The CDR3 DNA is TGTGCCTGGAGTGGCACCGGAGGGCAGTACTTC. Translating it yields CAWSGTGGQYF. The V call is TRBV30, the J call TRBJ2-7; D possibly corresponds to TRBD2 (5 bases). This CDR3 contains 11 residues. Trimming pared 1 base from V and 9 bases from J, leaving 10 bases between. Germline V lookup: CDR1 GTSNPN, CDR2 SVGIG (reference sequence).

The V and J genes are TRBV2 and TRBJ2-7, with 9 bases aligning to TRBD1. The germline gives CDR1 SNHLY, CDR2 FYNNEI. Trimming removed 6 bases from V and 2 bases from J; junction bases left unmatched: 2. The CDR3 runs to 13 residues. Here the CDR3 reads CASRGDRAYEQYF. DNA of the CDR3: TGTGCCAGCAGGGGGGACAGGGCCTACGAGCAGTACTTC.

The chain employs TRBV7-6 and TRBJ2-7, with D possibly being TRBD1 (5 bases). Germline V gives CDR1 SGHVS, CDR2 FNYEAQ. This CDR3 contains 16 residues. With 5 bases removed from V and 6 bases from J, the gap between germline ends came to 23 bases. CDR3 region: CASSPRRQSSLGEQYF. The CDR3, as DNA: TGTGCCAGCAGCCCACGACGACAGTCCAGCTTGGGCGAGCAGTACTTC.

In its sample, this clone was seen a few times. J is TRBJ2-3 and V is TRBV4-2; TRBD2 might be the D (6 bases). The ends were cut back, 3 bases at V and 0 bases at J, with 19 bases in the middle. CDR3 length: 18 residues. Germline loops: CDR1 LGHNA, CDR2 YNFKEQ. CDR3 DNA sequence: TGTGCCAGCAGCCAGGATCCCCTTGGGAGGCGGAGCACAGATACGCAGTATTTT. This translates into CASSQDPLGRRSTDTQYF.

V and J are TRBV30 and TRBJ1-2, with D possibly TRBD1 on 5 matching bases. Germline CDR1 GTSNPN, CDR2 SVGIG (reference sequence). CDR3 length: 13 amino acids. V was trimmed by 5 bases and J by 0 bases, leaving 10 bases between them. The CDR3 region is CAWVGRANYGYTF. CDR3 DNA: TGTGCCTGGGTGGGGCGAGCTAACTATGGCTACACCTTC.

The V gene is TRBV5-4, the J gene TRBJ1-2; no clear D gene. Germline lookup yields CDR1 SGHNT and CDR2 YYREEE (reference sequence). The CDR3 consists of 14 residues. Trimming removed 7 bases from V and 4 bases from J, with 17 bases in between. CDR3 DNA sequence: TGTGCCAGCCTCGTATCGGGTCGTGGCTATGGCTACACCTTC. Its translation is CASLVSGRGYGYTF.

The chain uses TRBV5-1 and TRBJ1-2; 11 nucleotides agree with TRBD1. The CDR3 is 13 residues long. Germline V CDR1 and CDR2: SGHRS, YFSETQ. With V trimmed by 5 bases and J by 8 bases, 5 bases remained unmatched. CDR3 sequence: CASRRTGGAGYTF. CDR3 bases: TGCGCCAGCAGACGGACAGGGGGCGCAGGCTACACCTTC.

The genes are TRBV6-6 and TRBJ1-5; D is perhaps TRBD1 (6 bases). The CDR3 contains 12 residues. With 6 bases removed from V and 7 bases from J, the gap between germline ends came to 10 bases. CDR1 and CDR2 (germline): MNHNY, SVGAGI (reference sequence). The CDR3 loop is CASRTGDQPQHF. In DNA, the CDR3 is TGTGCCAGCAGGACAGGTGACCAGCCCCAGCATTTT.

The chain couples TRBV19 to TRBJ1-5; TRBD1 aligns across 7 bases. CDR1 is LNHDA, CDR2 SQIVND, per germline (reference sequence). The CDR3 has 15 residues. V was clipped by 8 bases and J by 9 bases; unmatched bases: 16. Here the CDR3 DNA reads TGTGCCAGTGACGACCACAGGGGTCTCGTGAGGCCCCAGCATTTT. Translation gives CASDDHRGLVRPQHF.

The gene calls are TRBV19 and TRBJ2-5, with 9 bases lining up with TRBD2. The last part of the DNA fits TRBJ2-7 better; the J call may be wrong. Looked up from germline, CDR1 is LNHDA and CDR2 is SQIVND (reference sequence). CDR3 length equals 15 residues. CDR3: CASSIGPSGTYEQYF. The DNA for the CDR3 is TGTGCCAGTAGTATTGGTCCTAGCGGGACCTACGAGCAGTACTTC.

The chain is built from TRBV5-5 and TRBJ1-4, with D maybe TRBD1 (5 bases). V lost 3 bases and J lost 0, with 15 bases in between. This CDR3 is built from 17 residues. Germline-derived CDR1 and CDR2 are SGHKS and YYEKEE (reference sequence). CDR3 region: CASSSWGSLATNEKLFF. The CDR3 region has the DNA TGTGCCAGCAGCTCCTGGGGCAGCTTGGCAACTAATGAAAAACTGTTTTTT. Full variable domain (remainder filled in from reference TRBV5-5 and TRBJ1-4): DAGVTQSPTHLIKTRGQQVTLRCSPISGHKSVSWYQQVLGQGPQFIFQYYEKEERGRGNFPDRFSARQFPNYSSELNVNALLLGDSALYLCASSSWGSLATNEKLFFGSGTQLSVL.

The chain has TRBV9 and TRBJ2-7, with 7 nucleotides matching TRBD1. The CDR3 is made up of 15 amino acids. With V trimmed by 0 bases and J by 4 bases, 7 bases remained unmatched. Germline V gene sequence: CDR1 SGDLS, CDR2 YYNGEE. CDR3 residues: CASSVAGTEPYEQYF. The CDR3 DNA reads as TGTGCCAGCAGCGTAGCCGGGACAGAGCCTTACGAGCAGTACTTC.

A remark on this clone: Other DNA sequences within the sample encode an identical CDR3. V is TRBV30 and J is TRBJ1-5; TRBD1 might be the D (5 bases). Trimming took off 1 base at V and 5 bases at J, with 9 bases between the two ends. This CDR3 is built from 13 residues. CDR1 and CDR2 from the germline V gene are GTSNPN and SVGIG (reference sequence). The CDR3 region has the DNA TGTGCCTGGAGTGGGGCAGGGTATCAGCCCCAGCATTTT. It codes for CAWSGAGYQPQHF.

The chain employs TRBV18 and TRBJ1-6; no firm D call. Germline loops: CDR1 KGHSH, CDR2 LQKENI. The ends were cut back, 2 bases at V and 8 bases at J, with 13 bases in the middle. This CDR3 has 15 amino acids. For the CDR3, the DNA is TGTGCCAGCTCACCATATGCCCATTCGGATTCACCCCTCCACTTT. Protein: CASSPYAHSDSPLHF.

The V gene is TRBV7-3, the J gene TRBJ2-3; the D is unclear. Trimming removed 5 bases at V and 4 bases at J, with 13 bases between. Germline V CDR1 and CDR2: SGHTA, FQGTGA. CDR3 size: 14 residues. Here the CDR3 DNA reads TGTGCCAGCAGCCGGGTAGGTTCAGCAGATACGCAGTATTTT. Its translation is CASSRVGSADTQYF.

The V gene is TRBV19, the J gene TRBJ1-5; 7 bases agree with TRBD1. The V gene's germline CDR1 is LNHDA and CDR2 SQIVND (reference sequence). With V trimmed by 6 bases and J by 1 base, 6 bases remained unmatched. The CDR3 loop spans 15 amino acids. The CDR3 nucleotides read TGTGCCAGTAGGGCGACGGGACAGAGCAATCAGCCCCAGCATTTT. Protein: CASRATGQSNQPQHF.

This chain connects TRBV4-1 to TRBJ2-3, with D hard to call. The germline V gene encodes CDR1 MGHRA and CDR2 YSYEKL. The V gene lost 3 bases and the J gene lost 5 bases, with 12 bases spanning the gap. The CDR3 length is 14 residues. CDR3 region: CASSQPGLGDTQYF. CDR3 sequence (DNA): TGCGCCAGCAGCCAGCCGGGTCTGGGAGATACGCAGTATTTT.

The DNA for the CDR3 is TGCGCCAGCAGCGCCGGGACTTCCCCTAGCACAGATACGCAGTATTTT. Its translation is CASSAGTSPSTDTQYF. V usage is TRBV5-1 and J usage is TRBJ2-3; tentative D call: TRBD2 (6 bases). The germline V gene encodes CDR1 SGHRS and CDR2 YFSETQ. CDR3 length: 16 residues. Trimming shortened V by 4 bases and J by 0 bases, and 15 bases separated the two germline ends.

In DNA form, the CDR3 reads TGTGCCAGCAGTGAACAGCTGAACACTGAAGCTTTCTTT. Translating gives CASSEQLNTEAFF. The chain employs TRBV6-4 and TRBJ1-1; D call uncertain. V was trimmed by 3 bases and J by 0 bases, leaving 5 bases between them. The CDR3 is 13 amino acids. Per germline, CDR1 MRHNA and CDR2 SNTAGT.

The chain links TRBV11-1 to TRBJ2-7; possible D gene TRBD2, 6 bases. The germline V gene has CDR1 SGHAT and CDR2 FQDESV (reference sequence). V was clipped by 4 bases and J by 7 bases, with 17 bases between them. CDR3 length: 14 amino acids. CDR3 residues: CASSSGLEGKEQYF. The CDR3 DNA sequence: TGTGCCAGCAGCTCGGGACTCGAGGGTAAAGAGCAGTACTTC.

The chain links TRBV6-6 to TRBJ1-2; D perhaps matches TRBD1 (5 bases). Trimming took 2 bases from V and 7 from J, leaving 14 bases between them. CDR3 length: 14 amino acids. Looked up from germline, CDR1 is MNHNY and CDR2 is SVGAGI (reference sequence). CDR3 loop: CASSYRAPGGGYTF. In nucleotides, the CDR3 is TGTGCCAGCAGTTACCGCGCCCCGGGGGGTGGCTACACCTTC.

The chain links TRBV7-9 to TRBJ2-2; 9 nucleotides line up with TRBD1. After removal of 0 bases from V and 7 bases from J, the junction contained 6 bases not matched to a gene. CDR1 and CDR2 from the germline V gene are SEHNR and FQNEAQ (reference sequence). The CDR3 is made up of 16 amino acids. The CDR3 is CASSLAGTGIIGELFF. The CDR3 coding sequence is TGTGCCAGCAGCTTAGCAGGGACAGGGATCATCGGGGAGCTGTTTTTT. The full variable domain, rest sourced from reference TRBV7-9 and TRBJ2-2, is DTGVSQNPRHKITKRGQNVTFRCDPISEHNRLYWYRQTLGQGPEFLTYFQNEAQLEKSRLLSDRFSAERPKGSFSTLEIQRTEQGDSAMYLCASSLAGTGIIGELFFGEGSRLTVL.

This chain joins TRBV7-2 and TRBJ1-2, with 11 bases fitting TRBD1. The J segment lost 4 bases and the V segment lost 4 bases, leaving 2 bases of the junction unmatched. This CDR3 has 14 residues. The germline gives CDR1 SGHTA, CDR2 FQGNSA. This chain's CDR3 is CASSSGTGGYGYTF. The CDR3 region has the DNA TGTGCCAGCAGCTCCGGGACAGGGGGCTATGGCTACACCTTC.

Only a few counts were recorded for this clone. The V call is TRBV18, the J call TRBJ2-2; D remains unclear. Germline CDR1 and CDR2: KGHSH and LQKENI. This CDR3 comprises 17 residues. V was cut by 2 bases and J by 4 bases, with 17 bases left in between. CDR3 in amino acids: CASSPAFKNSPTGELFF. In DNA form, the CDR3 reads TGTGCCAGCTCACCAGCCTTTAAAAACAGTCCCACCGGGGAGCTGTTTTTT.

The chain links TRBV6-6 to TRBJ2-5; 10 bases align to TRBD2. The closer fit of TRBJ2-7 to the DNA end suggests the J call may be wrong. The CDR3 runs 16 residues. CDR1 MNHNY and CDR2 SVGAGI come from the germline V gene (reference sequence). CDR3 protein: CASSYSSGGLSYEQYF. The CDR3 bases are TGTGCCAGCAGTTACTCTAGCGGGGGGCTCTCCTACGAGCAGTACTTC.

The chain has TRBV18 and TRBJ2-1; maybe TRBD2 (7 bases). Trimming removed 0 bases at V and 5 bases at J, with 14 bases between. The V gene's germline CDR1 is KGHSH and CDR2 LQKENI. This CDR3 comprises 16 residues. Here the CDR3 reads CASSPPRAGADNEQFF. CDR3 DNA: TGTGCCAGCTCACCACCTCGGGCGGGGGCCGACAATGAGCAGTTCTTC.

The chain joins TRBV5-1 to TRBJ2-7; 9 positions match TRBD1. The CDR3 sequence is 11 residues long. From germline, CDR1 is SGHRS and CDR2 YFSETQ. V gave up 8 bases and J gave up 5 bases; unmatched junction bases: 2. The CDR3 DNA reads TGCGCCAGGGGACAGGGCGACGAGCAGTACTTC. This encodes CARGQGDEQYF.

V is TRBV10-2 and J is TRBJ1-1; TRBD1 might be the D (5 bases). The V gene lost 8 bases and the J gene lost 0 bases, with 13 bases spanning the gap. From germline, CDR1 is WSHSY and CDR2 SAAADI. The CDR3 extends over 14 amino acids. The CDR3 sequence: CASFSPGVNTEAFF. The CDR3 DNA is TGCGCCAGCTTTTCCCCGGGGGTGAACACTGAAGCTTTCTTT.

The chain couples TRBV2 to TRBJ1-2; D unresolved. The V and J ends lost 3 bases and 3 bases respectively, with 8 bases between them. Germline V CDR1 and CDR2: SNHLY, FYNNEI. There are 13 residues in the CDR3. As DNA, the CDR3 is TGTGCCAGCAGTGATGCGGTATACTATGGCTACACCTTC. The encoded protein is CASSDAVYYGYTF.